This entry lists 27 T cell receptor beta chains sequenced from one sample in a study of molecular identifiers for immune sequencing clone quantification. TCRdb reprocessed the PCR reads via MiXCR and lists one record per CDR3 protein. Of 490,000 or so distinct CDR3 sequences listed, 20% to 25% were seen once; the top ten hold approximately 0.84%. Sequencing input: naive CD8+ T cells from blood, with Jurkat cell RNA spiked in. Subset defined: FACS-sorted CD8+CD4-CCR7+CD45RA+ naive T cells. These receptors were obtained from a human donor in good health. Some libraries in this study had Jurkat cell RNA spiked in.

In this sample, this clonotype turned up a few times. The rearrangement links TRBV5-4 to TRBJ2-1, with D possibly TRBD2 on 6 matching bases. The germline V gene has CDR1 SGHNT and CDR2 YYREEE (reference sequence). The CDR3 sequence is 14 residues long. Trimming took 0 bases from V and 4 from J, leaving 8 bases between them. In DNA form, the CDR3 reads TGTGCCAGCAGCTTGGGGCGGGGATACAATGAGCAGTTCTTC. Amino acids: CASSLGRGYNEQFF.

With regard to this clonotype: A single base separates this from a much larger clone, so it may be a read error. The final CDR3 position lacks the conserved phenylalanine or tryptophan, pointing to a likely read error. This chain uses TRBV11-2 with TRBJ1-1; D gene uncertain. The germline gives CDR1 SGHAT, CDR2 FQNNGV. V lost 8 bases to trimming and J lost 0 bases, with 4 bases between them. The CDR3 spans 11 residues. CDR3 DNA: TGTGCCAGCGTCTTGAACACTGAAGCTTTCTCT. Protein sequence: CASVLNTEAFS.

This clonotype was picked up a small number of times. The rearrangement links TRBV2 to TRBJ2-7; 8 bases are a match to TRBD1. Germline lookup yields CDR1 SNHLY and CDR2 FYNNEI. CDR3 length: 15 amino acids. J gave up 3 bases and V 1 base, and 5 bases lay outside the gene matches. The CDR3 sequence is CASSEEHRGDYEQYF. CDR3 in DNA: TGTGCCAGCAGTGAAGAGCACAGGGGGGACTACGAGCAGTACTTC.

This clonotype has only a few counts. The chain combines TRBV25-1 with TRBJ2-1; 9 bases agree with TRBD1. The J segment lost 3 bases and the V segment lost 1 base, leaving 7 bases of the junction unmatched. CDR1 is MGHDK and CDR2 is SYGVNS in the germline V gene. The CDR3 contains 17 residues. The CDR3, as DNA: TGTGCCAGCAGTGAATCGGGGGGACAGGGTCACTACAATGAGCAGTTCTTC. This translates into CASSESGGQGHYNEQFF.

This clonotype occurred many times. One end of the junction is discordant with germline, which a read error may explain. The genes are TRBV12-3 or TRBV12-4 and TRBJ2-5; 9 positions agree with TRBD2. This CDR3 region has 14 residues. DNA of the CDR3: TGTGCCAGCAGTCTAGCGGGGAGAGCAGAGACCCAGTACTTC. Protein: CASSLAGRAETQYF.

This clonotype was seen at least ten times. V gene TRBV20-1 combines with J gene TRBJ2-7; D is unclear. Per germline, CDR1 DFQATT and CDR2 SNEGSKA (reference sequence). V lost 0 bases and J 4 bases, leaving 7 bases between the germline ends. CDR3 size: 12 residues. The CDR3, as DNA: TGCAGTGCTAGAGAACTTAAGTACGAGCAGTACTTC. Amino acids: CSARELKYEQYF.

CDR3 sequence (DNA): TGTGCCAGCCGACTAGCGGGGGCTACCTACGAGCAGTACTTC. Residues: CASRLAGATYEQYF. The chain links TRBV12-3 or TRBV12-4 to TRBJ2-7; 12 bases fit TRBD2. Germline trimming cut 8 bases from V and 2 bases from J; bases unmatched to any gene: 4. This CDR3 comprises 14 residues.

This clonotype was picked up many times. This sequence joins TRBV3-1 and TRBJ1-1; D unclear. The V gene lost 0 bases and the J gene lost 4 bases, with 12 bases spanning the gap. The CDR3 has 15 amino acids. Germline CDR1 is LGHDT and CDR2 is YNNKEL (reference sequence). CDR3 DNA: TGTGCCAGCAGCCAAGATGCAGCACCTGCCACTGAAGCTTTCTTT. This translates into CASSQDAAPATEAFF. Based on the CDR3 plus reference TRBV3-1 and TRBJ1-1, the full variable domain is DTAVSQTPKYLVTQMGNDKSIKCEQNLGHDTMYWYKQDSKKFLKIMFSYNNKELIINETVPNRFSPKSPDKAHLNLHINSLELGDSAVYFCASSQDAAPATEAFFGQGTRLTVV.

The V and J genes are TRBV24-1 and TRBJ2-5, with D tentatively TRBD2 (5 bases). Between the trimmed V and J ends, which lost 5 bases and 1 base, there was a span of 19 bases. The CDR3 runs to 17 residues. Germline-derived CDR1 and CDR2 are KGHDR and SFDVKD. Here the CDR3 reads CATSGPRVAAGQETQYF. In nucleotides, the CDR3 is TGTGCCACCAGTGGCCCTAGGGTTGCTGCGGGCCAAGAGACCCAGTACTTC.

Regarding this clonotype: This clone may be a read error of a much larger clone one base away. The rearrangement links TRBV25-1 to TRBJ2-2; D gene ambiguous. Germline CDR1 MGHDK, CDR2 SYGVNS. The CDR3 consists of 14 residues. Trimming left V 4 bases short and J 6 bases short, with 12 bases between. The CDR3 protein is CASSVSNAAGELFF. DNA of the CDR3: TGTGCCAGCAGTGTTTCAAATGCGGCCGGGGAGCTGTTTTTT.

This clonotype was recorded many times. The chain employs TRBV27 and TRBJ1-1; D gene uncertain. Trimming stripped 2 bases from V and 2 bases from J, with 15 bases between. Germline values: CDR1 MNHEY, CDR2 SMNVEV (reference sequence). This CDR3 spans 16 amino acids. CDR3 loop: CASSLVTFGTNTEAFF. Here the CDR3 DNA reads TGTGCCAGCAGTTTAGTCACGTTTGGAACCAACACTGAAGCTTTCTTT.

There are a few counts of this clonotype. The V gene is TRBV23-1, the J gene TRBJ1-3, with a weak D call TRBD1 (5 bases). TRBV23-1 is an ORF; its function is uncertain. This CDR3 is 19 amino acids long. Trimming shortened V by 0 bases and J by 0 bases, and 18 bases separated the two germline ends. CDR3 residues: CASSQSRTPGRRSGNTIYF. The CDR3, as DNA: TGCGCCAGCAGTCAATCGAGAACCCCGGGACGCCGCTCTGGAAACACCATATATTTT.

The V call is TRBV27, the J call TRBJ2-7; TRBD1 is a possible D gene (5 bases). The germline CDR1 and CDR2 sequences are MNHEY and SMNVEV (reference sequence). Between the trimmed V and J ends, which lost 5 bases and 3 bases, there was a span of 14 bases. CDR3 length: 14 amino acids. CDR3 in amino acids: CASSLDSALYEQYF. The CDR3 DNA is TGTGCCAGCAGTCTCGACAGCGCTCTCTACGAGCAGTACTTC.

Concerning this clonotype: A single base separates this from a much larger clone, so it may be a read error. The chain recombines TRBV2 with TRBJ2-3, with 10 bases identical to TRBD2. Germline V gene sequence: CDR1 SNHLY, CDR2 FYNNEI. The CDR3 runs 18 residues. J was trimmed by 4 bases and V by 0 bases; bases with no gene match: 10. In DNA, the CDR3 is TGTGCCAGCAGTGAAGCCTGGGCTAGCGGGGGAAAGCCAGATACGCAGTATTTT. It translates to CASSEAWASGGKPDTQYF.

This clonotype came up a few times. The chain uses TRBV19 and TRBJ1-1, with D tentatively TRBD1 (6 bases). Trimming shortened V by 6 bases and J by 0 bases, and 17 bases separated the two germline ends. The CDR3 consists of 16 residues. CDR1 is LNHDA, CDR2 SQIVND, per germline (reference sequence). This CDR3 reads CASSRGRQGLNTEAFF. In nucleotides, the CDR3 is TGTGCCAGTAGCCGGGGGCGGCAGGGGTTGAACACTGAAGCTTTCTTT. Filled out from reference TRBV19 and TRBJ1-1, the complete variable domain reads DGGITQSPKYLFRKEGQNVTLSCEQNLNHDAMYWYRQDPGQGLRLIYYSQIVNDFQKGDIAEGYSVSREKKESFPLTVTSAQKNPTAFYLCASSRGRQGLNTEAFFGQGTRLTVV.

The chain carries TRBV19 and TRBJ2-7; D is unresolved. The CDR3 extends over 15 amino acids. The ends were cut back, 4 bases at V and 0 bases at J, with 13 bases in the middle. Per germline, CDR1 LNHDA and CDR2 SQIVND (reference sequence). The DNA of the CDR3 is TGTGCCAGTAGTACCAGGACCGATCCCTCCTACGAGCAGTACTTC. It is translated as CASSTRTDPSYEQYF.

A single count supports this clonotype. CDR3 nucleotide sequence: TGTGCCAGCAGTACTCGGGGAAGGGTACGGGATGAGCAGTTCTTC. This sequence encodes CASSTRGRVRDEQFF. V is TRBV13 and J is TRBJ2-1; TRBD2 might be the D (5 bases). The CDR3 has 15 amino acids. Trimming cost V 6 bases and J 8 bases, with 20 bases left between them. Looked up from germline, CDR1 is PRHDT and CDR2 is FYEKMQ (reference sequence).

Regarding this clonotype: A read error may be the cause here, since a much bigger clone is one base away. This CDR3 fails to terminate in the conserved phenylalanine or tryptophan, so it likely reflects a read error. The J gene is TRBJ2-3, the V gene TRBV4-1, with 8 bases aligning to TRBD2. The V segment lost 4 bases and the J segment 2 bases; nucleotides outside the gene matches: 8. CDR1 is MGHRA, CDR2 YSYEKL, per germline. The CDR3 has 16 residues. Here the CDR3 reads CASSPLGGGFTDTQYS. The CDR3 coding sequence is TGCGCCAGCAGCCCATTGGGCGGGGGGTTCACAGATACGCAGTATTCT.

This clonotype was seen many times. As DNA, the CDR3 is TGTGCCTGGAGCGGCAGGGGGTACGAGCAGTACTTC. Its protein product is CAWSGRGYEQYF. The rearrangement links TRBV30 to TRBJ2-7; 7 bases match TRBD1. The V and J ends lost 3 bases and 4 bases, in that order; junction bases with no gene match: 3. CDR3 length: 12 amino acids. The germline CDR1 and CDR2 sequences are GTSNPN and SVGIG (reference sequence).

This clonotype occurred a few times. The junction departs from germline at one end; a sequencing error may be responsible. The rearrangement uses TRBV5-3 and TRBJ1-1, with D uncertain. TRBV5-3 is reported as an ORF; its role is uncertain. This CDR3 is built from 16 residues. CDR3 DNA sequence: TGTGCCAGCAGCTTAAGGGTCCCACCGGCGTTGTTGGAAGCTTTCTTT. Protein sequence: CASSLRVPPALLEAFF.

This clonotype was seen only a few times. The V gene is TRBV6-2 or TRBV6-3, the J gene TRBJ1-2; TRBD1 matches at 8 bases. Trimming cost V 4 bases and J 3 bases; bases outside gene matches: 4. From germline, CDR1 is MNHEY and CDR2 SVGEGT. The CDR3 runs to 14 residues. The CDR3 coding sequence is TGTGCCAGCAGTTCCGGGACAGGCTACTATGGCTACACCTTC. Protein sequence: CASSSGTGYYGYTF.

A few counts support this clonotype. The V and J genes are TRBV10-1 and TRBJ2-2; D unclear. Germline V gives CDR1 WNHNN, CDR2 SYGVQD (reference sequence). V lost 8 bases, J lost 6 bases, and 13 bases lay in between. The CDR3 is 13 residues long. DNA of the CDR3: TGCGCCAGCGGACCAGGTTCCGCCGGGGAGCTGTTTTTT. Translating it yields CASGPGSAGELFF.

In regard to this clonotype: This could be a read error, since a much larger clone is one nucleotide away. The gene calls are TRBV29-1 and TRBJ2-7, with TRBD2 as a possible D gene (6 bases). The germline gives CDR1 SQVTM, CDR2 ANQGSEA. V lost 8 bases and J lost 4, with 21 bases in between. The CDR3 length is 14 residues. The CDR3 loop reads CSTTLAGGGYEQYF. For the CDR3, the DNA is TGCAGCACTACACTTGCCGGGGGAGGTTACGAGCAGTACTTC.

This rearrangement joins TRBV20-1 to TRBJ2-5; the D is unclear. V lost 1 base and J 1 base, leaving 13 bases between the germline ends. CDR3 length: 15 amino acids. Germline V gene lookup returns CDR1 DFQATT and CDR2 SNEGSKA (reference sequence). CDR3 amino acids: CSARVSDIIQETQYF. The DNA for the CDR3 is TGCAGTGCTAGAGTGTCCGACATAATCCAAGAGACCCAGTACTTC.

The V gene is TRBV18, the J gene TRBJ2-3; D possibly corresponds to TRBD2 (5 bases). Germline-derived CDR1 and CDR2 are KGHSH and LQKENI. The ends were cut back, 4 bases at V and 2 bases at J, with 10 bases in the middle. There are 14 residues in the CDR3. The CDR3 DNA is TGTGCCAGCTCACGGTGGGGAGACACAGATACGCAGTATTTT. Translating gives CASSRWGDTDTQYF.

This clonotype was seen repeatedly, ten times or more. The V gene is TRBV20-1, the J gene TRBJ2-7, with unresolved D. The CDR3 totals 13 residues. Germline V gene data show CDR1 as DFQATT and CDR2 as SNEGSKA (reference sequence). V lost 7 bases and J lost 3, with 16 bases in between. The chain's CDR3 is CSVTPPNFYEQYF. The CDR3, as DNA: TGCAGTGTTACCCCACCGAACTTCTACGAGCAGTACTTC.

This chain links TRBV4-3 with TRBJ2-1; 8 nucleotides line up with TRBD1. The germline gives CDR1 LGHNA, CDR2 YSLEER. J lost 8 bases, V lost 0 bases, and 6 bases had no gene match. CDR3 length: 15 residues. CDR3 sequence (DNA): TGCGCCAGCAGCCAAGATCGGCAGGGGGCTTATGAGCAGTTCTTC. Translated, it gives CASSQDRQGAYEQFF.